The 8 T cell receptor beta chains below all came from one sample that was sequenced in a study of PD-L1 blockade in urothelial cancer. Libraries were prepared by immunoSEQ multiplex PCR; TCRdb keeps only in-frame clonotypes and omits some of them. The data contain 70,000 or so clones, less than 90% of them singletons. This specimen consisted of PBMCs, obtained around atezolizumab (anti-PD-L1) treatment. The source is a man aged 60-69 years with urothelial cancer.

J is TRBJ1-2 and V is TRBV6-5; D is unresolved. The ends were cut back, 7 bases at V and 2 bases at J, with 8 bases in the middle. This CDR3 spans 12 amino acids. CDR1 and CDR2 from the germline V gene are MNHEY and SVGAGI. As DNA, the CDR3 is TGTGCCAGCAAATCGGTAAACTATGGCTACACCTTC. Its translation: CASKSVNYGYTF.

J is TRBJ1-2 and V is TRBV7-2, with 7 bases matching TRBD1. This CDR3 comprises 15 residues. CDR1 and CDR2 from the germline V gene are SGHTA and FQGNSA. The ends lost 4 bases at V and 2 bases at J; junction bases unmatched: 7. CDR3 region: CASSSTGKGNYGYTF. In nucleotides, the CDR3 is TGTGCCAGCAGCTCGACAGGGAAAGGGAACTATGGCTACACCTTC. The full variable domain, in which reference TRBV7-2 and TRBJ1-2 provide the parts outside the CDR3, is GAGVSQSPSNKVTEKGKDVELRCDPISGHTALYWYRQSLGQGLEFLIYFQGNSAPDKSGLPSDRFSAERTGGSVSTLTIQRTQQEDSAVYLCASSSTGKGNYGYTFGSGTRLTVV.

The chain is built from TRBV9 and TRBJ2-1; a weak D match, TRBD1 (5 bases). V lost 0 bases, J lost 2 bases, and 15 bases lay in between. The CDR3 is made up of 17 amino acids. The germline CDR1 and CDR2 sequences are SGDLS and YYNGEE. CDR3 bases: TGTGCCAGCAGCGTAGTCCCCTCAGACAGAACCTACAATGAGCAGTTCTTC. Its translation is CASSVVPSDRTYNEQFF.

The chain couples TRBV4-1 to TRBJ2-5; TRBD1 is a possible D gene (5 bases). The CDR3 covers 13 residues. V dropped 1 base and J dropped 5 bases, with 8 bases sitting between them. The V gene's germline CDR1 is MGHRA and CDR2 YSYEKL. In DNA, the CDR3 is TGCGCCAGCAGCCAAGTCAGGGTGGAGACCCAGTACTTC. This encodes CASSQVRVETQYF.

This clone was observed once. The V and J genes are TRBV6-5 and TRBJ2-5, with D uncertain. The CDR3 is made up of 14 amino acids. From germline, CDR1 is MNHEY and CDR2 SVGAGI. Trimming shortened V by 2 bases and J by 1 base, and 8 bases separated the two germline ends. DNA for the CDR3: TGTGCCAGCAGTTACGTGGCCAGCCAAGAGACCCAGTACTTC. Its protein is CASSYVASQETQYF.

CDR3 sequence reads: CASRAMSGQGDETQYF. As DNA, the CDR3 is TGTGCCAGCAGGGCTATGTCCGGGCAGGGGGACGAGACCCAGTACTTC. The rearrangement joins TRBV27 to TRBJ2-5, with 7 nucleotides matching TRBD1. V lost 6 bases, J lost 5 bases, and 15 bases stayed unmatched. The CDR3 runs 16 residues. Germline CDR1 MNHEY, CDR2 SMNVEV (reference sequence).

This clone has just a few counts. The CDR3, as DNA: TGTGCCTGGAGTCGTACCACCGGGGAAGCTTTCTTT. Protein sequence: CAWSRTTGEAFF. The chain uses TRBV30 and TRBJ1-1; D not certain. Deletions cut 2 bases from V and 8 bases from J, with 12 bases between. The germline V gene encodes CDR1 GTSNPN and CDR2 SVGIG (reference sequence). This CDR3 has 12 amino acids.

Comments on this clone: The sample contains more than one DNA sequence encoding this CDR3. This chain connects TRBV6-5 to TRBJ2-7; D is ambiguous. The CDR3 is made up of 11 amino acids. The germline V gene encodes CDR1 MNHEY and CDR2 SVGAGI. V dropped 7 bases and J dropped 3 bases, with 7 bases sitting between them. The CDR3 is CASTSGYEQYF. DNA for the CDR3: TGTGCCAGCACCTCCGGCTACGAGCAGTACTTC.